These 17 T cell receptor beta chains were all obtained from the same sample, sequenced in a study of T cells in women clearing cervical HPV infection. TCRdb keeps only in-frame clones here, not all; method: immunoSEQ multiplex PCR. This sample lists about 16,000 clones; its ten largest clones have 7.2%. Input material: blood buffy coat. All receptors derive from a woman aged 18-70 years with a cervical HPV16 infection that either progressed to CIN3+ or cleared (not recorded which).

Remarks on this clone: The read is 3 residues too short to cover the CDR3 end, so that end is filled in from the germline J gene. The V gene is TRBV7-3, the J gene TRBJ2-1; TRBD2 matches 11 bases. The CDR3 runs to 15 residues. The V and J ends lost 4 bases and 3 bases, in that order; junction bases with no gene match: 2. Germline V lookup: CDR1 SGHTA, CDR2 FQGTGA. The sequenced CDR3 bases are TGTGCCAGCAGCTCGGGACTAGCGGTCTACAATGAG. Translated: CASSSGLAVYNE. The whole CDR3 is CASSSGLAVYNEQFF.

Comment on this clone: The read terminates 3 residues ahead of where the CDR3 ends, so the germline J gene completes it. V gene TRBV5-6 combines with J gene TRBJ2-2; TRBD2 is a possible D gene (6 bases). V gave up 4 bases and J gave up 6 bases, with 7 bases separating them. The CDR3 totals 12 residues. From germline, CDR1 is SGHDT and CDR2 YYEEEE. The CDR3 region is CASSGGSGELFF. Incomplete CDR3 DNA: TGTGCCAGCAGCGGGGGGTCCGGGGAG.

Remarks on this clone: With the read ending 3 residues before the CDR3 end, the germline J gene is used to fill in that end. The chain uses TRBV7-9 and TRBJ1-1; 9 positions match TRBD1. Germline lookup yields CDR1 SEHNR and CDR2 FQNEAQ (reference sequence). The ends lost 5 bases at V and 3 bases at J; junction bases unmatched: 7. The CDR3 has 15 residues. The sequenced part of the CDR3 DNA is TGTGCCAGCAGCAGACAGGGGGGTGGCGACACTGAA. Its protein product is CASSRQGGGDTE. The full-length CDR3 reads as CASSRQGGGDTEAFF.

Comment on this clone: The read ends 3 residues early relative to the CDR3; the germline J gene fills the gap. The chain is built from TRBV19 and TRBJ1-2; D gene ambiguous. Trimming removed 5 bases from V and 4 bases from J, with 8 bases in between. Per the germline V gene, CDR1 is LNHDA and CDR2 is SQIVND (reference sequence). The CDR3 length is 12 residues. The CDR3 DNA, read in part, is TGTGCCAGTAGTCGATCCAGCTATGGC. This gives the protein CASSRSSYG. The full CDR3 protein reads CASSRSSYGYTF. The variable domain in full, with the rest retrieved from reference TRBV19 and TRBJ1-2, is DGGITQSPKYLFRKEGQNVTLSCEQNLNHDAMYWYRQDPGQGLRLIYYSQIVNDFQKGDIAEGYSVSREKKESFPLTVTSAQKNPTAFYLCASSRSSYGYTFGSGTRLTVV.

Note on this clone: The CDR3 extends 3 residues past the end of the read, so its final part is completed from the germline J gene. J is TRBJ2-1 and V is TRBV7-2; maybe TRBD2 (6 bases). Per the germline V gene, CDR1 is SGHTA and CDR2 is FQGNSA. This CDR3 has 18 amino acids. The V gene lost 0 bases and the J gene lost 0 bases, with 15 bases spanning the gap. The sequenced CDR3 bases are TGTGCCAGCAGCTTAGCGTTGCGGGGCGCCCTCTCCTACAATGAG. It specifies CASSLALRGALSYNE. The CDR3 in its entirety is CASSLALRGALSYNEQFF.

As regards this clone: Read data end 3 residues before the CDR3 end; the end is taken from the germline J gene. The chain has TRBV19 and TRBJ2-5; the D gene is possibly TRBD1 (6 bases). The CDR3 has 16 residues. Trimming removed 7 bases at V and 2 bases at J, with 20 bases between. CDR1 is LNHDA and CDR2 is SQIVND in the germline V gene (reference sequence). CDR3 bases read: TGTGCCAGTAATTTTGGGGGCGTCGGACAACAAGAGACC. It translates to CASNFGGVGQQET. The whole CDR3 protein is CASNFGGVGQQETQYF. The full variable domain, completed using reference TRBV19 and TRBJ2-5, is DGGITQSPKYLFRKEGQNVTLSCEQNLNHDAMYWYRQDPGQGLRLIYYSQIVNDFQKGDIAEGYSVSREKKESFPLTVTSAQKNPTAFYLCASNFGGVGQQETQYFGPGTRLLVL.

Concerning this clone itself: The CDR3 end lies 3 residues beyond the end of the read and is filled in from the germline J gene. The gene calls are TRBV28 and TRBJ2-3, with 8 bases aligning to TRBD1. V trimming: 7 bases; J trimming: 1 base; junction bases outside the gene matches: 10. Germline CDR1 MDHEN, CDR2 SYDVKM. The CDR3 runs 16 residues. The CDR3 spells CASTVPGQAGTDTQYF. The DNA read from the CDR3 is TGTGCCAGCACCGTCCCGGGACAGGCGGGCACAGATACG.

On this clone: The sequenced fragment ends 3 residues before the CDR3 boundary, so the rest is inferred from the germline J gene. The J gene is TRBJ1-2, the V gene TRBV12-3 or TRBV12-4; 7 nucleotides match TRBD1. The CDR3 has 16 amino acids. Trimming removed 5 bases from V and 0 bases from J; junction bases left unmatched: 9. The chain's CDR3 is CASSPRQGHTNYGYTF. The part of the CDR3 DNA that was read is TGTGCCAGCAGTCCCAGACAGGGACACACTAACTATGGC.

As to this clone: The read halts 3 residues ahead of the CDR3 end, with the missing end drawn from the germline J gene. The J gene is TRBJ1-2, the V gene TRBV5-1; unclear D gene. Germline V gene lookup returns CDR1 SGHRS and CDR2 YFSETQ. This CDR3 comprises 14 residues. The CDR3 sequence is CASSLEETTSSYTF. Partial CDR3 DNA: TGCGCCAGCAGCTTGGAAGAGACAACTAGTAGC. The variable domain in full, completed from reference TRBV5-1 and TRBJ1-2, reads KAGVTQTPRYLIKTRGQQVTLSCSPISGHRSVSWYQQTPGQGLQFLFEYFSETQRNKGNFPGRFSGRQFSNSRSEMNVSTLELGDSALYLCASSLEETTSSYTFGSGTRLTVV.

With respect to this clone: The missing CDR3 end, 3 residues past where the read stops, is filled in from the germline J gene. This chain links TRBV4-2 with TRBJ1-2, with D perhaps TRBD1 (5 bases). Germline V gene lookup returns CDR1 LGHNA and CDR2 YNFKEQ. The CDR3 runs to 15 residues. The CDR3 is CASRYGGTDRKGYTF. CDR3 bases read: TGTGCCAGCAGGTACGGGGGGACGGACCGAAAGGGC.

Worth noting for this clone: The read ends 3 residues before the CDR3 terminus; that terminus is restored from the germline J gene. The rearrangement links TRBV20-1 to TRBJ2-3; a possible D gene is TRBD1 (5 bases). The CDR3 has 14 amino acids. CDR1 DFQATT and CDR2 SNEGSKA come from the germline V gene (reference sequence). Trimming shortened V by 1 base and J by 0 bases, and 8 bases separated the two germline ends. The CDR3 reads CSARAQVSTDTQYF. The sequenced part of the CDR3 DNA is TGCAGTGCTAGAGCACAGGTTAGCACAGATACG.

As to this clone: The CDR3 end falls 3 residues outside the read, so it is completed with the germline J gene. This chain uses TRBV13 with TRBJ2-2; TRBD1 aligns across 7 bases. V shed 4 bases and J 4 bases; nucleotides not matched to a gene: 6. From germline, CDR1 is PRHDT and CDR2 FYEKMQ (reference sequence). This CDR3 has 15 residues. This CDR3 is CASSSRDSSTGELFF. The part of the CDR3 DNA that was read is TGTGCCAGCAGCTCCAGGGACAGCTCCACCGGGGAG.

A note on this clone: The sequenced fragment ends 3 residues before the CDR3 boundary, so the rest is inferred from the germline J gene. V gene TRBV19 combines with J gene TRBJ1-5; TRBD1 is a possible D gene (6 bases). Germline lookup yields CDR1 LNHDA and CDR2 SQIVND (reference sequence). This CDR3 has 13 residues. V was pared by 7 bases and J by 3 bases, with 10 bases between. The part of the CDR3 DNA that was read is TGTGCCAGTACTCAGGGGTACAATCAGCCC. This sequence encodes CASTQGYNQP. The complete CDR3 reads CASTQGYNQPQHF.

About this clone: A read error may produce the germline difference seen at one junction end. The read halts 3 residues ahead of the CDR3 end, with the missing end drawn from the germline J gene. The chain links TRBV4-2 to TRBJ1-1; a weak D match, TRBD1 (5 bases). Germline CDR1 reads LGHNA; CDR2 reads YNFKEQ. The CDR3 covers 14 residues. The CDR3 loop is CASSQERGFTEAFF. Partial CDR3 DNA: TGCGCCAGCAGCCAAGAGAGGGGTTTCACTGAA.

Concerning this clone itself: The sequenced fragment ends 3 residues before the CDR3 boundary, so the rest is inferred from the germline J gene. The rearrangement joins TRBV7-6 to TRBJ1-1; unclear D gene. Looked up from germline, CDR1 is SGHVS and CDR2 is FNYEAQ. V dropped 5 bases and J dropped 4 bases, with 8 bases sitting between them. The CDR3 has 12 amino acids. The CDR3 loop is CASSRGFTEAFF. Partial CDR3 DNA: TGTGCCAGCAGCCGAGGGTTCACTGAA.

Worth noting for this clone: The observed sequence ends 3 residues before the CDR3 terminus, with the missing tail filled in from the germline J gene. The rearrangement joins TRBV10-3 to TRBJ2-7, with D maybe TRBD1 (6 bases). Germline CDR1 reads ENHRY; CDR2 reads SYGVKD. The CDR3 consists of 15 residues. Trimming pared 2 bases from V and 3 bases from J, leaving 14 bases between. CDR3 region: CAISEPSTGHYEQYF. Incomplete CDR3 DNA: TGTGCCATCAGTGAGCCGTCGACAGGTCACTACGAG.

With regard to this clone: The read comes to an end 3 residues before the CDR3 does, leaving the germline J gene to fill in the end. The chain has TRBV15 and TRBJ2-6, with 10 bases fitting TRBD1. Germline V gene data show CDR1 as LNHNV and CDR2 as YYDKDF (reference sequence). The CDR3 covers 18 residues. With V trimmed by 0 bases and J by 3 bases, 5 bases remained unmatched. The DNA read from the CDR3 is TGTGCCACCAGCAGAGATCTGGGACAGGGGTATGGGGCCAACGTC. Its protein product is CATSRDLGQGYGANV. The CDR3 in full is CATSRDLGQGYGANVLTF. Filled out from reference TRBV15 and TRBJ2-6, the complete variable domain reads DAMVIQNPRYQVTQFGKPVTLSCSQTLNHNVMYWYQQKSSQAPKLLFHYYDKDFNNEADTPDNFQSRRPNTSFCFLDIRSPGLGDTAMYLCATSRDLGQGYGANVLTFGAGSRLTVL.